Included here is one T cell receptor beta chain sequence, with context. The data stem from a study of blood T cell repertoires in COVID-19. Germline V gives CDR1 SGHRS, CDR2 YFSETQ. The CDR3 has 15 residues. V lost 0 bases and J lost 2, with 11 bases in between. It was during active infection that Seattle patients were enrolled and then longitudinally followed. The repertoire was sequenced with immunoSEQ multiplex PCR; TCRdb's copy has only in-frame clones and lacks some. The data hold around 160,000 clones, with 75% to 90% observed a single time. The chain links TRBV5-1 to TRBJ1-1, with D possibly TRBD1 on 5 matching bases. Sample: peripheral blood. The TCR sequence derives from an older woman with COVID-19, enrolled during active disease. The CDR3 coding sequence is TGCGCCAGCAGCTTGGCCCGGCGGACAAACACTGAAGCTTTCTTT. It encodes CASSLARRTNTEAFF.